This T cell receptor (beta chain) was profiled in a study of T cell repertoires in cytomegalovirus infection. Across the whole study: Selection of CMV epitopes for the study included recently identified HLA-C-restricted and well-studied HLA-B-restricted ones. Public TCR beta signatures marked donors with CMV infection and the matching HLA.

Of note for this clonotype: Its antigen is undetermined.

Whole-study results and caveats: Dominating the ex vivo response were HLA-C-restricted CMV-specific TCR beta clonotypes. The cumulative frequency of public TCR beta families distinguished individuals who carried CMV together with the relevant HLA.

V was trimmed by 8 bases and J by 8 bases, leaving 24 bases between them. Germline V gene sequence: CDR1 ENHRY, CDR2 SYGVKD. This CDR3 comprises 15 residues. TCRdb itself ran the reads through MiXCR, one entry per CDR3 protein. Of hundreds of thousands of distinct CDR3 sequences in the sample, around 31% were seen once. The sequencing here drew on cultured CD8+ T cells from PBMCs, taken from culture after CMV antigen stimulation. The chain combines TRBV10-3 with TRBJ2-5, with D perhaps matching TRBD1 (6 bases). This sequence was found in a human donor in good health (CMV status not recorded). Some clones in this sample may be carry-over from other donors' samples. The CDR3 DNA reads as TGTGCCATCTCGTTTGGAACAGGGAGCCCAGAAACCCAGTACTTC. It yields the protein CAISFGTGSPETQYF.